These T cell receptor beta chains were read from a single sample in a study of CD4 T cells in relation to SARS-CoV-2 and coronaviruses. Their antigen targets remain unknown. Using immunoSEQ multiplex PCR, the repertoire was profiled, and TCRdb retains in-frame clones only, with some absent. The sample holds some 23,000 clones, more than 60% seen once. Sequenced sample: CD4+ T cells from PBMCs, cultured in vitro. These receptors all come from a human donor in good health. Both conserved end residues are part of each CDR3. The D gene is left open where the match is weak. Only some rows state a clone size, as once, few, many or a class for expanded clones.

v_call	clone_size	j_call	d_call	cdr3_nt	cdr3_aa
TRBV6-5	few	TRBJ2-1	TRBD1	TGTGCCAGCAGTACTTGGGGACAGATGGGGAATGAGCAGTTCTTC	CASSTWGQMGNEQFF
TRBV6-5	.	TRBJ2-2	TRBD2	TGTGCCAGCAGTCCGAGCGGGGAAAACACCGGGGAGCTGTTTTTT	CASSPSGENTGELFF
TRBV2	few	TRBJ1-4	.	TGTGCCAGCAAAGAGGGACATTTAAATGAAAAACTGTTTTTT	CASKEGHLNEKLFF
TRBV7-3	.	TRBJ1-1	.	TGTGCCAGCAGCCAAAGGACCCCAGGGGCGGACACTGAAGCTTTCTTT	CASSQRTPGADTEAFF
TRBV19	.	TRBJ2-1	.	TGTGCCAGTAGTCCCCCCCGGCACAATGAGCAGTTCTTC	CASSPPRHNEQFF
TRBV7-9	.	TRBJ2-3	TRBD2	TGTGCCAGCAGCTTGATAGCGGGAGGGACAGATACGCAGTATTTT	CASSLIAGGTDTQYF
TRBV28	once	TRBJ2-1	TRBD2	TGTGCCAGCAGAACTACTAGCGGGATGTACAATGAGCAGTTCTTC	CASRTTSGMYNEQFF
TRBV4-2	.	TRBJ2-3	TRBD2	TGTGCCAGCAGCCAGGGACCAGCGGGAGAGATGGGCACAGATACGCAGTATTTT	CASSQGPAGEMGTDTQYF
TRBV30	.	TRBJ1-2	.	TGTGCCTGGAACAGGCTCACTAACTATGGCTACACCTTC	CAWNRLTNYGYTF
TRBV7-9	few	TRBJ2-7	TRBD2	TGTGCCAGCAGCGGACCGGCGGGGGGGCAGTACTTC	CASSGPAGGQYF
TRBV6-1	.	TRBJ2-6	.	TGTGCCAGCAGTGACCCATGGGCCAACGTCCTGACTTTC	CASSDPWANVLTF
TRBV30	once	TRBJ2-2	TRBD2	TGTGCCTGGAGTTATAGCGGGAGGAACCCCACCGGGGAGCTGTTTTTT	CAWSYSGRNPTGELFF
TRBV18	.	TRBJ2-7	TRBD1	TGTGCCAGCTCACTATTGACAGGGCGTAGCTCCTACGAGCAGTACTTC	CASSLLTGRSSYEQYF
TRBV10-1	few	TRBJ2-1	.	TGCGCCAGCAGTGAGTTACTCGGTGAGCAGTTCTTC	CASSELLGEQFF
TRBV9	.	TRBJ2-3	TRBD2	TGTGCCAGCAGCGCGCTAGCGGGAGGGACAGATACGCAGTATTTT	CASSALAGGTDTQYF
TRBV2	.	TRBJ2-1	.	TGTGCCAGCATCGAGGGGCTAGAATCCTACAATGAGCAGTTCTTC	CASIEGLESYNEQFF
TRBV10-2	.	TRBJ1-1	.	TGCGCCAGCGGGGGGCAAATCCCCCTGTACACTGAAGCTTTCTTT	CASGGQIPLYTEAFF
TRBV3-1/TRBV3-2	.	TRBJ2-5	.	TGTGCCAGCAGCCAAGGGTTAGTTGGAGAGACCCAGTACTTC	CASSQGLVGETQYF
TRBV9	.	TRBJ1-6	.	TGTGCCAGCAGCGCCCGGGGGGCCGATAATTCACCCCTCCACTTT	CASSARGADNSPLHF
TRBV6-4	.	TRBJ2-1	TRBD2	TGTGCCACCCCGTCCGAGGGTCGACTAGCGGGAGGGCCGGATTACAATGAGCAGTTCTTC	CATPSEGRLAGGPDYNEQFF
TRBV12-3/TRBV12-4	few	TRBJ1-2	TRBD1	TGTGCCAGCAGCCCCGACAGGGATCGGGGCTACACCTTC	CASSPDRDRGYTF
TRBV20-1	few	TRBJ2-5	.	TGCAGTGCTAGTCTCTCGGGGCCCCGGGAGACCCAGTACTTC	CSASLSGPRETQYF
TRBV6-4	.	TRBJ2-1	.	TGTGCCAGCAGCCTAAACTACAGGGTAGGGTATGAGCAGTTCTTC	CASSLNYRVGYEQFF
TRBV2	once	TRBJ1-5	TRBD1	TGTGCCAGCGGGACAGTTTATAGCAATCAGCCCCAGCATTTT	CASGTVYSNQPQHF
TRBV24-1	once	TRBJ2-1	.	TGTGCCACCAGTGTCCCGGGACACGACTCCTACAATGAGCAGTTCTTC	CATSVPGHDSYNEQFF
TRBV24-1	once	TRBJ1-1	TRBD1	TGTGCCACCAGTGATTGGGACAGTTCTGAAGCTTTCTTT	CATSDWDSSEAFF
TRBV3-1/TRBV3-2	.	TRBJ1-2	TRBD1	TGTGCCAGCAGCCCTACGGACAGGGGCCCTTATTATGGCTACACCTTC	CASSPTDRGPYYGYTF
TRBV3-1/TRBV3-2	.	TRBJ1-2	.	TGTGCCAGCAGTTTTGGCTTATCTCAAATCTATGGCTACACCTTC	CASSFGLSQIYGYTF
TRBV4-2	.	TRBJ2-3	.	TGTGCCAGCAGCCAAGATTATGGGGAACCCACAGATACGCAGTATTTT	CASSQDYGEPTDTQYF
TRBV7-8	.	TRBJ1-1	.	TGTGCCAGCAGCCCCTTCGGGGGGGCTGGTACGAACACTGAAGCTTTCTTT	CASSPFGGAGTNTEAFF
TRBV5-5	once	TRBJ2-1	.	TGTGCCAGCAGCTTGGGCAGGGGACCCGGATATGAGCAGTTCTTC	CASSLGRGPGYEQFF
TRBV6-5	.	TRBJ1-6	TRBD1	TGTGCCAGCAGTTACTCGCAATCGACAGGGCGTTCACCCCTCCACTTT	CASSYSQSTGRSPLHF
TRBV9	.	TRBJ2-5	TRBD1	TGTGCCAGCAGCGCTACAGGGGGCGCGGGGGAGACCCAGTACTTC	CASSATGGAGETQYF
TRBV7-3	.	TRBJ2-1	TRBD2	TGTGCCAGCAGCTTAAGGGGGGGACTCGAGGGGCATGAGCAGTTCTTC	CASSLRGGLEGHEQFF
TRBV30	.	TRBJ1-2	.	TGTGCCTGGAGTGGGATGGGAGGCTACACCTTC	CAWSGMGGYTF
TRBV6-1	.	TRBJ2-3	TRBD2	TGTGCCAGCAGTGTGCCCAGCGGGGGTAGCACAGATACGCAGTATTTT	CASSVPSGGSTDTQYF
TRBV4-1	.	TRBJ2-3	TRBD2	TGCGCCAGCAGCCAGAGCGGGGGGCAGGACACAGATACGCAGTATTTT	CASSQSGGQDTDTQYF
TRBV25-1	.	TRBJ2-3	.	TGTGCCAGCAGCCCGGGTCGGGGGCGGGCAGATACGCAGTATTTT	CASSPGRGRADTQYF
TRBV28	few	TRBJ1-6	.	TGTGCCAGCAGCAGGGTTCTCCTCCGCAATTCACCCCTCCACTTT	CASSRVLLRNSPLHF
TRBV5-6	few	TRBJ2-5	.	TGTGCCAGCAGCTTGTTCCAGGGGCTCCAAGAGACCCAGTACTTC	CASSLFQGLQETQYF
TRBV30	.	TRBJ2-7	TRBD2	TGTGCCTGGAGTCCCCTAAGGACTAGCGGGATAGGCTACGAGCAGTACTTC	CAWSPLRTSGIGYEQYF
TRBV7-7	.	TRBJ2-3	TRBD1	TGTGCCAGCAGCCCTTCCCGGACAGGAGGCGATACGCAGTATTTT	CASSPSRTGGDTQYF
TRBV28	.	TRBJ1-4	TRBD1	TGTGCCAGCAGTTCATTGACAGGGGCGGGGGAAAAACTGTTTTTT	CASSSLTGAGEKLFF
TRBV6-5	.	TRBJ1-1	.	TGTGCCAGCGGAGCGAACACTGAAGCTTTCTTT	CASGANTEAFF
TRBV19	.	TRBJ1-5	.	TGTGCCAGCCGAAGGACATCTCAGCCCCAGCATTTT	CASRRTSQPQHF
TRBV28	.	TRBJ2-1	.	TGTGCCAGCAGTTTAACGAGCTCCTACAATGAGCAGTTCTTC	CASSLTSSYNEQFF
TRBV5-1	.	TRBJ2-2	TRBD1	TGCGCCAGCAGCCTAGAGGGACAGGGGGCTAGGGAGCTGTTTTTT	CASSLEGQGARELFF
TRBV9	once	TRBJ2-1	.	TGTGCCAGCAGCTCCCGGGATGAGCAGTTCTTC	CASSSRDEQFF
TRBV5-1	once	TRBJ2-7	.	TGCGCCAGCAGCTTGGCCCGGGGACTTCCCTACGAGCAGTACTTC	CASSLARGLPYEQYF
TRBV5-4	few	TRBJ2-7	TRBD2	TGTGCCAGCAGCTTCGCGGGGGGCCGCGACGAGCAGTACTTC	CASSFAGGRDEQYF
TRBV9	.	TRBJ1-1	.	TGTGCCAGCAGCGTAGGGGCCGGGAGGGACACTGAAGCTTTCTTT	CASSVGAGRDTEAFF
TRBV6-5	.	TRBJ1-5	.	TGTGCCAGCAACGAGTCCGGGGGTAGCAATCAGCCCCAGCATTTT	CASNESGGSNQPQHF